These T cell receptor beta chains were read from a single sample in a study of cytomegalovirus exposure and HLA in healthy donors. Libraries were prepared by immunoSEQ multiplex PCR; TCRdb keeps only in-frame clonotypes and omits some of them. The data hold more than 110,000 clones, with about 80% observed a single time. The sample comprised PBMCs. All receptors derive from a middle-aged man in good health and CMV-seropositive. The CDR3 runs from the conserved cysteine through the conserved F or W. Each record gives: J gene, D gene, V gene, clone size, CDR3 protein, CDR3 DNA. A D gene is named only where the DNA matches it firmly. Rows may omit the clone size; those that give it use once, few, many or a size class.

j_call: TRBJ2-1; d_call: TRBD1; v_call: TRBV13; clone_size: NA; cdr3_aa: CASSSGQGNNEQFF; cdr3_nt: TGTGCCAGCAGCTCCGGACAGGGCAACAATGAGCAGTTCTTC
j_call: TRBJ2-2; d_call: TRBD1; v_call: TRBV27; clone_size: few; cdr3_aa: CASSPSGTGGTGELFF; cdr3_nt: TGTGCCAGCAGTCCGTCCGGGACAGGGGGGACCGGGGAGCTGTTTTTT
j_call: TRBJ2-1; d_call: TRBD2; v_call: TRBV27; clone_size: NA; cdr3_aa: CASRANGGSSYNEQFF; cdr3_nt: TGTGCCAGCAGGGCAAACGGGGGGAGCTCCTACAATGAGCAGTTCTTC
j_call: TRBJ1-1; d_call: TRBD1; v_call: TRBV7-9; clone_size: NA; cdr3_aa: CASSEGAKVSEAFF; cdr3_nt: TGTGCCAGCAGCGAGGGGGCGAAGGTCTCTGAAGCTTTCTTT
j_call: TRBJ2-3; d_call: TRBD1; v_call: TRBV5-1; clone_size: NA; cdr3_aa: CASSLGQGETDTQYF; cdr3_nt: TGCGCCAGCAGCTTGGGACAGGGTGAGACAGATACGCAGTATTTT
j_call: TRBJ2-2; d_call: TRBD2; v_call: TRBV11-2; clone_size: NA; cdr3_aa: CASSLETSVAGELFF; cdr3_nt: TGTGCCAGCAGCTTAGAGACTAGCGTAGCCGGGGAGCTGTTTTTT
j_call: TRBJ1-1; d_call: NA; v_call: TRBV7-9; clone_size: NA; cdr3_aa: CASNPWGSNTEAFF; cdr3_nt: TGTGCCAGCAACCCTTGGGGCTCTAACACTGAAGCTTTCTTT
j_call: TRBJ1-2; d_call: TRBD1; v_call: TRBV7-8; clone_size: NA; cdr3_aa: CASSLGRGQLRYTF; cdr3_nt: TGTGCCAGCAGCTTGGGCAGGGGGCAGCTTCGCTACACCTTC
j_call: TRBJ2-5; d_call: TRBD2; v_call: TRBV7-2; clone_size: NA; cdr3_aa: CASSLDGSGSKTQYF; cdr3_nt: TGTGCCAGCAGCTTAGACGGTAGCGGGAGCAAGACCCAGTACTTC
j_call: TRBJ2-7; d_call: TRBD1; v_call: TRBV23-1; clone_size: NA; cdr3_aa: CASSQSDRVSDYEQYF; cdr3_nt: TGCGCCAGCAGTCAATCCGACAGGGTATCCGACTACGAGCAGTACTTC
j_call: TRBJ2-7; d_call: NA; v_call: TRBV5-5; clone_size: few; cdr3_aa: CASSSQYEQYF; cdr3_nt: TGTGCCAGCAGCTCGCAGTACGAGCAGTACTTC
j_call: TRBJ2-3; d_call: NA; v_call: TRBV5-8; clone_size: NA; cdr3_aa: CASSLGSGIGTDTQYF; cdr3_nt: TGTGCCAGCAGTCTCGGGAGTGGCATCGGCACAGATACGCAGTATTTT
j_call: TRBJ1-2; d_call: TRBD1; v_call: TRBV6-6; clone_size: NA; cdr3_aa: CASRRDREGYTF; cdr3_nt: TGTGCCAGCAGGCGGGACAGGGAAGGCTACACCTTC
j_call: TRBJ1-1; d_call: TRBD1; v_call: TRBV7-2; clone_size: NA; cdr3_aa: CASSFVSTGDTEAFF; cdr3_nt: TGTGCCAGCAGCTTCGTCAGCACAGGGGACACTGAAGCTTTCTTT
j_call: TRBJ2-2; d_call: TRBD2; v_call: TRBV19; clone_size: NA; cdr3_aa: CASSITPGRRGGTGELFF; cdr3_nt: TGTGCCAGTAGTATAACCCCCGGGAGGAGGGGAGGCACCGGGGAGCTGTTTTTT
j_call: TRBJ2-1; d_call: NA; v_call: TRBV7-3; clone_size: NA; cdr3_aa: CASSLWQDNEQFF; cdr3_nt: TGTGCCAGCAGCTTATGGCAGGACAATGAGCAGTTCTTC
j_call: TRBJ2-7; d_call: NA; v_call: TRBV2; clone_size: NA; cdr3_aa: CASRTEGGPYEQYF; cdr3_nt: TGTGCCAGCAGGACGGAGGGGGGGCCCTACGAGCAGTACTTC
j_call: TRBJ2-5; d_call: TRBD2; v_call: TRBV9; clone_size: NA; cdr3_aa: CASSEPRAGGPETQYF; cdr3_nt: TGTGCCAGCAGCGAGCCTCGGGCGGGGGGGCCAGAGACCCAGTACTTC
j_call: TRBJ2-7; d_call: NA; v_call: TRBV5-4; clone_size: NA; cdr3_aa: CASSAGQTPYEQYF; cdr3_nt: TGTGCCAGCAGTGCGGGACAGACACCCTACGAGCAGTACTTC
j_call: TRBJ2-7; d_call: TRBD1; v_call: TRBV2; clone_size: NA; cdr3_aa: CASRFRTGIPYEQYF; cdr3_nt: TGTGCCAGCAGATTCCGGACAGGGATTCCCTACGAGCAGTACTTC
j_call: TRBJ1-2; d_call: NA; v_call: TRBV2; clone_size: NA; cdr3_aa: CASTAVLAYGYTF; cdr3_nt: TGTGCCAGCACCGCCGTGCTGGCCTATGGCTACACCTTC
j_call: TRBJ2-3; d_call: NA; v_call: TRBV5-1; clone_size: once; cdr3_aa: CASSFGSGTDTQYF; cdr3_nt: TGCGCCAGCAGCTTTGGTTCCGGTACAGATACGCAGTATTTT
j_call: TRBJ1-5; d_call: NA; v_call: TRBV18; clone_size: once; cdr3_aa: CASSPAGSSNQPQHF; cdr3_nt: TGTGCCAGCTCACCCGCCGGGTCTAGCAATCAGCCCCAGCATTTT
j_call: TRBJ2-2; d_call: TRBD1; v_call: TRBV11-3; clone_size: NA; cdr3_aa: CASSSRDRTTGELFF; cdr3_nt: TGTGCCAGCAGCTCCCGGGACAGGACCACCGGGGAGCTGTTTTTT
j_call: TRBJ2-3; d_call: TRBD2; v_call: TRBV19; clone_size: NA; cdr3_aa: CASSFLAGSSTDTQYF; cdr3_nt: TGTGCCAGTAGTTTCTTAGCGGGGTCTAGCACAGATACGCAGTATTTT
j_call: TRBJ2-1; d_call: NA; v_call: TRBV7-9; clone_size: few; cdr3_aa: CASRPRGFTWDEQFF; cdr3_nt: TGTGCCAGCAGGCCGCGGGGATTCACGTGGGATGAGCAGTTCTTC
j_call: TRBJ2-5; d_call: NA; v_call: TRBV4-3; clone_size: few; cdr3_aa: CASSPAREETQYF; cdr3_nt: TGCGCCAGCAGCCCGGCCAGGGAAGAGACCCAGTACTTC
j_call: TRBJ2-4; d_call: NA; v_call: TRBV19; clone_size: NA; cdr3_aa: CASSTRFGGLAKNIQYF; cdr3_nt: TGTGCCAGTAGTACCCGGTTCGGAGGCCTAGCCAAAAACATTCAGTACTTC
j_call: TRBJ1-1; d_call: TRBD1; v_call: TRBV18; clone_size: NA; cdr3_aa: CASSPPKGAGYTEAFF; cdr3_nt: TGTGCCAGCTCACCACCAAAGGGGGCGGGGTACACTGAAGCTTTCTTT
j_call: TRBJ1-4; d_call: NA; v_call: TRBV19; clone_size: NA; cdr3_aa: CASSIDNTDEKLFF; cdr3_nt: TGTGCCAGTAGTATCGACAATACGGATGAAAAACTGTTTTTT
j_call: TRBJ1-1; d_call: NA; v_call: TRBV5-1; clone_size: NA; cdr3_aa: CASSLVQMGTEAFF; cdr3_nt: TGCGCCAGCAGCTTGGTACAGATGGGCACTGAAGCTTTCTTT
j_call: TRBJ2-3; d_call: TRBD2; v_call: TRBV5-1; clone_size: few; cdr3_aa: CASSLDLAGYTDTQYF; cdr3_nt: TGCGCCAGCAGCTTGGATCTAGCGGGATACACAGATACGCAGTATTTT
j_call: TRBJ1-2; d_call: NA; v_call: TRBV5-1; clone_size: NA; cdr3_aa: CASSLGTIYGYTF; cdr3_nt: TGCGCCAGCAGCTTGGGCACTATCTATGGCTACACCTTC
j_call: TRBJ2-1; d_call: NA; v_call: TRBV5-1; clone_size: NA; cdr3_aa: CASSSNWIGTYNEQFF; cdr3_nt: TGCGCCAGCAGCTCAAACTGGATCGGGACCTACAATGAGCAGTTCTTC
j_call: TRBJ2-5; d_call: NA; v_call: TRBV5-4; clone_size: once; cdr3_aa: CASSGGGAVGQETQYF; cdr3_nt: TGTGCCAGCAGCGGTGGTGGAGCGGTGGGCCAAGAGACCCAGTACTTC
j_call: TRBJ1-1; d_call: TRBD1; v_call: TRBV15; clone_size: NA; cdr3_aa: CATSRSRAGGVSRNTEAFF; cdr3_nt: TGTGCCACCAGCCGCTCAAGGGCAGGGGGCGTTTCCAGGAACACTGAAGCTTTCTTT
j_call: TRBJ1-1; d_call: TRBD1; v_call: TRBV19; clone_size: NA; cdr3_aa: CASSIDNRGGTEAFF; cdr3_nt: TGTGCCAGTAGTATAGATAACAGGGGGGGAACTGAAGCTTTCTTT
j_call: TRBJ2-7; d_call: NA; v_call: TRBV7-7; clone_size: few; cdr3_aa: CASSLGSTGEQYF; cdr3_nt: TGTGCTAGCAGCTTAGGTTCAACGGGGGAGCAGTACTTC
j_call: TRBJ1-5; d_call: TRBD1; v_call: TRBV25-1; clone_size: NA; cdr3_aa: CASSGGTVNQPQHF; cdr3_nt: TGTGCCAGCAGTGGCGGGACAGTCAATCAGCCCCAGCATTTT
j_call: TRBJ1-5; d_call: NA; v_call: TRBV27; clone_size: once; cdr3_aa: CASSLARVNQPQHF; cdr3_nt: TGTGCCAGCAGTTTGGCCAGGGTGAATCAGCCCCAGCATTTT
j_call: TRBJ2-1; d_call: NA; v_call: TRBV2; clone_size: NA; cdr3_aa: CASGGTAGRNEQFF; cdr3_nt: TGTGCCAGCGGGGGGACCGCGGGGAGGAATGAGCAGTTCTTC
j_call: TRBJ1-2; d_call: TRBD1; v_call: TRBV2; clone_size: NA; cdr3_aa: CASLPSDRGANYGYTF; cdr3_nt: TGTGCCAGCCTTCCGTCCGACAGGGGAGCTAACTATGGCTACACCTTC
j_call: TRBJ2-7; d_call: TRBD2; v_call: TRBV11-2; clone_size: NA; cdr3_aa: CASSSTSGLGVYEQYF; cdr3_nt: TGTGCCAGCAGCTCCACTAGCGGACTAGGGGTCTACGAGCAGTACTTC
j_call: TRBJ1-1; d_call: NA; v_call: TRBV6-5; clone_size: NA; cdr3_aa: CASSYSRLVVTEAFF; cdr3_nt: TGTGCCAGCAGTTACTCGAGACTAGTGGTCACTGAAGCTTTCTTT
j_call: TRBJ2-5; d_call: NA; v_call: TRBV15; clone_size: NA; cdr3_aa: CATSRDRGSRTQYF; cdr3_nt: TGTGCCACCAGCAGAGATCGGGGTAGCCGGACCCAGTACTTC
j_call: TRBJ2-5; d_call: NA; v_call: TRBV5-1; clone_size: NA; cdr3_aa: CASSRGGPRETQYF; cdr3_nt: TGCGCCAGCAGCAGGGGGGGCCCAAGGGAGACCCAGTACTTC
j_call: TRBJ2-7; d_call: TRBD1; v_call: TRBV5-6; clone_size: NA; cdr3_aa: CASSTGTVDYEQYF; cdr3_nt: TGTGCCAGCAGCACAGGGACAGTGGATTACGAGCAGTACTTC
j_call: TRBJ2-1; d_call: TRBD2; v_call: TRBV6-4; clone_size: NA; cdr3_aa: CASSEMGLASYNEQFF; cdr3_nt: TGTGCCAGCAGTGAAATGGGACTAGCTTCCTACAATGAGCAGTTCTTC
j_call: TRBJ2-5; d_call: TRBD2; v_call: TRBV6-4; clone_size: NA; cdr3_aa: CASTQVGRGGRETQYF; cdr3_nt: TGTGCCAGCACCCAGGTCGGTCGGGGGGGCCGGGAGACCCAGTACTTC
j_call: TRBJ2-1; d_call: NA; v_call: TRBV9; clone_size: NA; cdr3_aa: CASSVGGYSEQFF; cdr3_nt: TGTGCCAGCAGCGTAGGGGGCTATAGTGAGCAGTTCTTC
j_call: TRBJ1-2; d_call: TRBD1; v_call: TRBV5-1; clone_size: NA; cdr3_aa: CASSLGDRGLNYGYTF; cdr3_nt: TGCGCCAGCAGCCTGGGGGACAGAGGGCTAAACTATGGCTACACCTTC
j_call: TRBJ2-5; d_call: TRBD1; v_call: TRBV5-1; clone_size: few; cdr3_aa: CASSLGTGQETQYF; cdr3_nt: TGCGCCAGCAGCTTGGGGACAGGCCAAGAGACCCAGTACTTC
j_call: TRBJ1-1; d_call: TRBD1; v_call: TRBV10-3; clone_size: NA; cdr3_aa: CATWTGAEAFF; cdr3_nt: TGTGCCACCTGGACAGGGGCTGAAGCTTTCTTT